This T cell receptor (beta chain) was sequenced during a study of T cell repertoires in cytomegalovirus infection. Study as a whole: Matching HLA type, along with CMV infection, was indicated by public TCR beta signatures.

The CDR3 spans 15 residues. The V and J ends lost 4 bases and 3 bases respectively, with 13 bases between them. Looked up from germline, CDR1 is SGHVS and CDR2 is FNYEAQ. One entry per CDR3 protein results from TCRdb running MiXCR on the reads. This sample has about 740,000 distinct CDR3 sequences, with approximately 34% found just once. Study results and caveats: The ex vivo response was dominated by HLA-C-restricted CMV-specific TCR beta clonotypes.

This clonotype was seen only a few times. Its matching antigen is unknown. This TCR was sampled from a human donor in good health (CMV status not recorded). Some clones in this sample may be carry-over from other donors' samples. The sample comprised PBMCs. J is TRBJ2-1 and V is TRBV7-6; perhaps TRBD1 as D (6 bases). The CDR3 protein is CASSSGRDIYNEQFF. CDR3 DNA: TGTGCCAGCAGCTCCGGCAGGGACATCTACAATGAGCAGTTCTTC.